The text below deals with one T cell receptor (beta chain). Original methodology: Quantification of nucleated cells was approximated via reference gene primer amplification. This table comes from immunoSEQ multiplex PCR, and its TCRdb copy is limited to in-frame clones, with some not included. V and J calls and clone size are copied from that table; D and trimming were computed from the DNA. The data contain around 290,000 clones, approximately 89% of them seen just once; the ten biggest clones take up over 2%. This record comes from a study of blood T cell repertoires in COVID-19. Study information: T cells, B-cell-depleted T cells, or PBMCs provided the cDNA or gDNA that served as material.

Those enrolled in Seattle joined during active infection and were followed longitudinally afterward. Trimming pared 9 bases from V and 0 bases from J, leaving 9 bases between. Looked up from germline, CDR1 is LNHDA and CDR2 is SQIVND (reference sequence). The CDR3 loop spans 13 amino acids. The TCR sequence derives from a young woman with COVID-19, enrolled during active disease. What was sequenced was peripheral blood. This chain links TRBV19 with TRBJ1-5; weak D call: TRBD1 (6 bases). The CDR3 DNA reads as TGTGCCAGCAGGGGAGATAGCAATCAGCCCCAGCATTTT. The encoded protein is CASRGDSNQPQHF. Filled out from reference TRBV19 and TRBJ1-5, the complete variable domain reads DGGITQSPKYLFRKEGQNVTLSCEQNLNHDAMYWYRQDPGQGLRLIYYSQIVNDFQKGDIAEGYSVSREKKESFPLTVTSAQKNPTAFYLCASRGDSNQPQHFGDGTRLSIL.